This TCR beta chain was sequenced during a study of cytomegalovirus exposure and HLA in healthy donors. A remark on this clone: Its antigen is unidentified.

In germline, CDR1 is MDHEN, CDR2 SYDVKM. The CDR3 is 13 amino acids. Trimming pared 10 bases from V and 0 bases from J, leaving 10 bases between. The donors comprised healthy bone marrow donors. General study points: Later on, analysis showed that most CMV-associated TCR beta chains appeared to be HLA-restricted. Researchers reported in a later analysis that common viral pathogens appeared linked to several top clusters. By HLA locus, TCR association rates varied in a later analysis, with DRB1 showing the most and HLA-C the fewest.

Researchers ran the PCR with 60 Vbeta and 13 Jbeta primers. Measured with immunoSEQ multiplex PCR; TCRdb has only the in-frame clones, and not every one. The sample includes tens of thousands of clones, about 75% of them seen just once. The sequence came from a man aged 35 to 55 in good health and CMV-seronegative. The chain links TRBV28 to TRBJ1-3; D perhaps matches TRBD1 (6 bases). The sequencing input was PBMCs. The DNA of the CDR3 is TGTGCCACCGAGACAGGCTCTGGAAACACCATATATTTT. Residues: CATETGSGNTIYF.